The T cell receptor (beta chain) under discussion was sequenced for a study of T cells expressing NK-cell markers. Study background: It was from sorted CD3+CD56+NKG2C+, CD3+CD56+NKG2C- and CD3+CD56-NKG2C+ T cells that TCR beta repertoires came. Notes on the study in general: These clonotypes additionally ranked first within the CD3+CD56-NKG2C+ fraction of several donors. Dominant NKG2C+ clonotype frequencies of about 1.0-8% of CD8+ T cells were measured in 5 or 6 donors.

The CDR3 spans 13 residues. Germline CDR1 and CDR2: LGHDT and YNNKEL (reference sequence). Comments on this clonotype: What it binds is not known.

TCRdb reprocessed the 5' RACE reads and reports one entry per CDR3 protein, with no DNA. The sample is made up of about 260,000 distinct CDR3 sequences, and the top ten hold roughly 4.2% of it. This chain links TRBV3-1 with TRBJ1-2. Sequencing was done on a sample of blood T cells: a sorted CD56 or NKG2C T cell subset, CD4+ or CD8+ T cells, or bulk PBMC T cells (not recorded which). The TCR was taken from a woman aged 18-69 years in good health. The CDR3 is CASSQEPRGGYTF.